A selection of T cell receptor beta chains follows, all from one sample in a study of blood T cells in healthy people across ages. TCRdb reanalysed the 5' RACE reads using MiXCR and keeps one entry per CDR3 protein. The table lists 600,000 to 650,000 distinct CDR3 sequences, roughly three fifths of them singletons. Source material: blood. The receptor set was obtained from a man aged 60 to 75 in good health. CDR3s leave out the opening cysteine and the closing phenylalanine or tryptophan.

V,CDR3
TRBV5-1,ASSIRGLGYGYT
TRBV21-1,ASSKEARGHGYT
TRBV7-9,ASSDNRLAIHNEQF
TRBV5-1,ASSQVEGRDEAF
TRBV7-9,ASSPGSDRGQF
TRBV27,ASSLVISSYEQY
TRBV12-3/TRBV12-4,ASSVPSTDTQY
TRBV27,ASKSYLTSGGVNEQY
TRBV6-2/TRBV6-3,ASRTDRGWYEQY
TRBV11-2,ASSSWAGRGYSPLH
TRBV12-3/TRBV12-4,ASSSGTSGQY
TRBV7-2,ASSRSGQGAANTQY
TRBV7-9,ASSGRGEEKLF
TRBV5-1,ASSFGLADTDTQY
TRBV6-1,ASTDGLSRTEAF
TRBV12-3/TRBV12-4,ASSIRYNSPLH
TRBV6-6,ASSREWRGDSYEQY